Each of the 2 T cell receptor beta chains below was sequenced from the same sample in a study of blood T cell repertoires in COVID-19. Clones were sequenced by immunoSEQ multiplex PCR, and TCRdb holds only the in-frame ones, with some missing. The sample includes under 300,000 clones, around 81% of them seen just once. The sequenced sample consisted of peripheral blood. The source of these receptors is a woman between 55 and 75 years old with active or convalescent COVID-19.

The rearrangement links TRBV18 to TRBJ2-2; 8 positions agree with TRBD1. Germline trimming cut 0 bases from V and 2 bases from J; bases unmatched to any gene: 11. The CDR3 has 19 amino acids. Germline V lookup: CDR1 KGHSH, CDR2 LQKENI. CDR3 DNA: TGTGCCAGCTCACCACCCCGGACAGGGAGGTCGACTAACACCGGGGAGCTGTTTTTT. Protein product: CASSPPRTGRSTNTGELFF.

This chain's CDR3 is CASSTGGTDTQYF. CDR3 DNA: TGTGCCAGCAGTACTGGGGGGACAGATACGCAGTATTTT. The chain links TRBV25-1 to TRBJ2-3; the D gene is possibly TRBD2 (6 bases). The V end was cut by 5 bases, the J end by 3 bases, with 9 bases between. The CDR3 sequence is 13 residues long. CDR1 MGHDK and CDR2 SYGVNS come from the germline V gene. Filled out from reference TRBV25-1 and TRBJ2-3, the complete variable domain reads EADIYQTPRYLVIGTGKKITLECSQTMGHDKMYWYQQDPGMELHLIHYSYGVNSTEKGDLSSESTVSRIRTEHFPLTLESARPSHTSQYLCASSTGGTDTQYFGPGTRLTVL.